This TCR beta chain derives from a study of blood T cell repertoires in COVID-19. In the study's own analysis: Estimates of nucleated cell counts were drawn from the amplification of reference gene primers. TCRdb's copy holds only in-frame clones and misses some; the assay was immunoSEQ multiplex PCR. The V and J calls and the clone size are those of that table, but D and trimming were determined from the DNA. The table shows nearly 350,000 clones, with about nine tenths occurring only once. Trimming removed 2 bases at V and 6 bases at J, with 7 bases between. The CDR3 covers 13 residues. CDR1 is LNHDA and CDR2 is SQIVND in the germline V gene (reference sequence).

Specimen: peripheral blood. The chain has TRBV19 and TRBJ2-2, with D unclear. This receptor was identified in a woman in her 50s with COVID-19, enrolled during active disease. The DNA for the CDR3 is TGTGCCAGTAGTATATGGTTAGCCGGGGAGCTGTTTTTT. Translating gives CASSIWLAGELFF. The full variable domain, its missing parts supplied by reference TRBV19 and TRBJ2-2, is DGGITQSPKYLFRKEGQNVTLSCEQNLNHDAMYWYRQDPGQGLRLIYYSQIVNDFQKGDIAEGYSVSREKKESFPLTVTSAQKNPTAFYLCASSIWLAGELFFGEGSRLTVL.